The T cell receptor beta chain under discussion was sequenced for a study of PD-1 blockade in classical Hodgkin lymphoma. Study-level background: Patients were given intravenous nivolumab, 3 mg/kg, every 2 weeks.

As to this clone: The target antigen is unknown.

Exposure to brentuximab vedotin varied, and each patient had relapsed following autologous stem cell transplantation. TCRdb keeps only in-frame clones here, not all; method: immunoSEQ multiplex PCR. The sample carries some 100,000 clones, roughly 89% recorded once. Per germline, CDR1 SEHNR and CDR2 FQNEAQ (reference sequence). Between the trimmed V and J ends, which lost 2 bases and 5 bases, there was a span of 18 bases. The CDR3 runs 16 residues. The study, taken as a whole, reports: Repertoire differences have undefined causes, possibly disease activity or prior therapy. TCR diversity at baseline was reported to be reduced in newly diagnosed patients relative to healthy donors. Before treatment, complete responders showed about the same diversity as newly diagnosed patients.

This specimen consisted of peripheral blood mononuclear cells (PBMCs), obtained at baseline. The V call is TRBV7-9, the J call TRBJ2-5; the D call may be TRBD1 or TRBD2 (5 bases each). The source is a human donor with classical Hodgkin lymphoma. CDR3 protein: CASSLILGRLLETQYF. DNA of the CDR3: TGTGCCAGCAGCTTAATCCTGGGACGTCTTTTGGAGACCCAGTACTTC.